This entry describes one T cell receptor (beta chain). Its antigen remains unknown. Measured with immunoSEQ multiplex PCR; TCRdb has only the in-frame clones, and not every one. In the table there are tens of thousands of clones, 85% to 90% of which are singletons. The sample comes from a study of T cell responses to AZD1222 COVID-19 vaccine. Whole-study results and caveats: Across the whole spike, CD4 TCRs peaked at regions 160-218 and 743-854.

The germline CDR1 and CDR2 sequences are WNHNN and SYGVQD (reference sequence). The CDR3 spans 12 residues. Deletions cut 6 bases from V and 6 bases from J, with 12 bases between. Sample: peripheral blood, taken on day 0 of AZD1222 vaccination. The TCR comes from an adult in good health. J is TRBJ2-7 and V is TRBV10-1, with unresolved D. CDR3 DNA: TGCGCCAGCAGCCCCTCCCTGGGCGAGCAGTACTTC. Translated: CASSPSLGEQYF.